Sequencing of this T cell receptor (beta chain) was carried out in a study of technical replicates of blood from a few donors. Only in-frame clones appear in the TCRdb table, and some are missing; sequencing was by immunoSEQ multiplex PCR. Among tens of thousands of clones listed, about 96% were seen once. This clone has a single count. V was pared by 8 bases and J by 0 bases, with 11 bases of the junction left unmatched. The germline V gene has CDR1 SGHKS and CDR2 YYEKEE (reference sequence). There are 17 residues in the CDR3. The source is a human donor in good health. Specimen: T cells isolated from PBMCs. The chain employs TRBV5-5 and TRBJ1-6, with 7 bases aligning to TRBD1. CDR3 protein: CASLTTGDSSYNSPLHF. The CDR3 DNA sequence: TGTGCCAGTCTGACCACAGGGGACAGCTCCTATAATTCACCCCTCCACTTT.